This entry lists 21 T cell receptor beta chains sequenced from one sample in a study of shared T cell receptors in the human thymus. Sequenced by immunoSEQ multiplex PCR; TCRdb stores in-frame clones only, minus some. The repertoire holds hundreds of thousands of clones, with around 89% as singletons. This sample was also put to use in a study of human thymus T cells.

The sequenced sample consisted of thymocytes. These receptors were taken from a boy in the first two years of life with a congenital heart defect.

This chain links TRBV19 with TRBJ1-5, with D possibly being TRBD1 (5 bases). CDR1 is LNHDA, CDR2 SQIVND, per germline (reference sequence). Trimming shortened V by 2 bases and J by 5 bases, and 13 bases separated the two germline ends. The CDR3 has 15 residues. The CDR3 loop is CASSINGGSDQPQHF. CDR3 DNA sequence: TGTGCCAGTAGTATAAATGGGGGGTCGGATCAGCCCCAGCATTTT.

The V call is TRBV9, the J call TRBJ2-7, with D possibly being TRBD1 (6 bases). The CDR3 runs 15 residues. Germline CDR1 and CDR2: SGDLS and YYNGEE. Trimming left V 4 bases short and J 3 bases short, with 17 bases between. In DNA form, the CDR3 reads TGTGCCAGCAGCCCACGGGACACTAAAAACTACGAGCAGTACTTC. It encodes CASSPRDTKNYEQYF.

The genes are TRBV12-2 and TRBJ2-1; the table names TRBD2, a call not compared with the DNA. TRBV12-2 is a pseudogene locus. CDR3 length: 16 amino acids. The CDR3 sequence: CASRSVGLAEYNEQFF. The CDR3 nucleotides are TGTGCAAGTCGCTCAGTGGGACTAGCGGAATACAATGAGCAGTTCTTC.

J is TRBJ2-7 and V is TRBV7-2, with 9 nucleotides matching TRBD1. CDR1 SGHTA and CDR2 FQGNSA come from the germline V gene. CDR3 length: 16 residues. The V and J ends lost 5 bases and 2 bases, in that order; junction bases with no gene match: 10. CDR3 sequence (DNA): TGTGCCAGCAGCCACCCTCCGGGACAGGGAACCTACGAGCAGTACTTC. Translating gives CASSHPPGQGTYEQYF.

CDR3 nucleotide sequence: TGTGCCAGCAGCTTAAAAAAACTAGCGGGAGGGCCAGGAGAGACCCAGTACTTC. Amino acid sequence: CASSLKKLAGGPGETQYF. This rearrangement joins TRBV11-2 to TRBJ2-5; 13 bases are shared with TRBD2. This CDR3 spans 18 amino acids. With 2 bases clipped from V and 4 bases from J, the junction kept 10 bases outside the gene matches. The germline gives CDR1 SGHAT, CDR2 FQNNGV.

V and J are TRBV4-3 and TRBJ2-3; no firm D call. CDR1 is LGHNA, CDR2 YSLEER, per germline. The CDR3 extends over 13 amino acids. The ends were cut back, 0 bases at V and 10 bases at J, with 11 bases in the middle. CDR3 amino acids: CASSQDVYPAQYF. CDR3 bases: TGCGCCAGCAGCCAAGACGTCTACCCCGCGCAGTATTTT.

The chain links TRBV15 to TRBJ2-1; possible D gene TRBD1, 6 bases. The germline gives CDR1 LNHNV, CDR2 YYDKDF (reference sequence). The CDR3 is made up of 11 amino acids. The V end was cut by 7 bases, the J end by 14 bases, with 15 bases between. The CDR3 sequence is CATKTTGPKFF. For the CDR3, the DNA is TGTGCCACCAAGACGACAGGCCCCAAGTTCTTC. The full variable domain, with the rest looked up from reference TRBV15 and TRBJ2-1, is DAMVIQNPRYQVTQFGKPVTLSCSQTLNHNVMYWYQQKSSQAPKLLFHYYDKDFNNEADTPDNFQSRRPNTSFCFLDIRSPGLGDTAMYLCATKTTGPKFFGPGTRLTVL.

CDR3 coding DNA: TGTGCCAGCAGTGAAGTGCCCTTCTCGGTAGCGGGCCTCTACGAGCAGTACTTC. Its translation: CASSEVPFSVAGLYEQYF. The J gene is TRBJ2-7, the V gene TRBV2; 7 bases line up with TRBD2. CDR3 size: 18 residues. The V gene's germline CDR1 is SNHLY and CDR2 FYNNEI. Trimming took 1 base from V and 3 from J; bases not matched to a gene: 15.

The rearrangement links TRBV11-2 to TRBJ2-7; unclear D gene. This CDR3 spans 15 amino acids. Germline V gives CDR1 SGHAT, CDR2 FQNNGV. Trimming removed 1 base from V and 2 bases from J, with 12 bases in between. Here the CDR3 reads CASSLVGPFPYEQYF. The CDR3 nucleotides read TGTGCCAGCAGCTTAGTTGGGCCCTTCCCCTACGAGCAGTACTTC.

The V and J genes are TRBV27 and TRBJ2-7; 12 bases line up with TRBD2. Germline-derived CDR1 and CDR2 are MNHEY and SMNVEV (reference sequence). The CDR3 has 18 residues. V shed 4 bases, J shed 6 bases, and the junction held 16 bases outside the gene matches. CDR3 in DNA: TGTGCCAGCAGTTCCACCTGGGCTAGCGGGAGGGCGGGGTGCGAGCAGTACTTC. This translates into CASSSTWASGRAGCEQYF.

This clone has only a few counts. CDR3 residues: CSVSGTGQDTEAFF. CDR3 in DNA: TGCAGCGTTAGCGGGACAGGGCAGGACACTGAAGCTTTCTTT. The rearrangement joins TRBV29-1 to TRBJ1-1; 9 nucleotides line up with TRBD1. Per germline, CDR1 SQVTM and CDR2 ANQGSEA. CDR3 length: 14 amino acids. The junction had 7 bases not matched to a gene; V was cut back by 5 bases and J by 3 bases.

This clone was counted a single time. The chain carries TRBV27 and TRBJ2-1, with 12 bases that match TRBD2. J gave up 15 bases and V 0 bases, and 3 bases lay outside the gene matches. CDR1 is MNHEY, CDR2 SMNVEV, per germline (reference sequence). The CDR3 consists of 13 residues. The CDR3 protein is CASSLSTSGRLFF. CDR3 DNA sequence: TGTGCCAGCAGTTTATCGACTAGCGGGAGACTGTTCTTC.

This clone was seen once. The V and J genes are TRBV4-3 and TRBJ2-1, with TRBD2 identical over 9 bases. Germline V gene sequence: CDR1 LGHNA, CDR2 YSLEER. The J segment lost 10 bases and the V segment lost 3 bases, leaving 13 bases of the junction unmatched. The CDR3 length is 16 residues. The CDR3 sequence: CASSHNSGRRLYEQFF. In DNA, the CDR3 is TGCGCCAGCAGCCATAATAGCGGGAGAAGGTTGTACGAGCAGTTCTTC.

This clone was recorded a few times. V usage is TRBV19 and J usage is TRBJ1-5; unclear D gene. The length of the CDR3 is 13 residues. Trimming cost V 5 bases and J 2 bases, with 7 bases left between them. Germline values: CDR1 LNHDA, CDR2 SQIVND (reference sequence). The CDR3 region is CASSLSGNQPQHF. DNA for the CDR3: TGTGCCAGTAGTTTGTCAGGCAATCAGCCCCAGCATTTT.

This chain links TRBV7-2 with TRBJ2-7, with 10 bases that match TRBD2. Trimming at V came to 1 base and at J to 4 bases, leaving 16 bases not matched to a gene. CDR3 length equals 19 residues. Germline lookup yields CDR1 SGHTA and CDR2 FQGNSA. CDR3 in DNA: TGTGCCAGCAGCTTAGGAGTGCTTCTAGCGGGAGTCGGGTATTACGAGCAGTACTTC. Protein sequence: CASSLGVLLAGVGYYEQYF. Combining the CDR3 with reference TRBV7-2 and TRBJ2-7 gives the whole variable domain GAGVSQSPSNKVTEKGKDVELRCDPISGHTALYWYRQSLGQGLEFLIYFQGNSAPDKSGLPSDRFSAERTGGSVSTLTIQRTQQEDSAVYLCASSLGVLLAGVGYYEQYFGPGTRLTVT.

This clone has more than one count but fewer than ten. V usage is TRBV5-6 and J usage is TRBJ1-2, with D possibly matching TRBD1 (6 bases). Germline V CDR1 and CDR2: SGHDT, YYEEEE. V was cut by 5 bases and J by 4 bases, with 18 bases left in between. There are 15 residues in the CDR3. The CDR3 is CASRLGPGHLYGYTF. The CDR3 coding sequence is TGTGCCAGCAGGCTTGGGCCGGGACACCTCTATGGCTACACCTTC.

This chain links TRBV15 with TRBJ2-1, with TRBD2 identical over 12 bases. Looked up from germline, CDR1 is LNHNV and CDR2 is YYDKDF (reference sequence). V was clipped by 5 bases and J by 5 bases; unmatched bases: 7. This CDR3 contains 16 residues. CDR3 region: CATSPRTSGDNNEQFF. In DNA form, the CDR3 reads TGTGCCACCAGCCCCCGGACTAGCGGGGATAACAATGAGCAGTTCTTC.

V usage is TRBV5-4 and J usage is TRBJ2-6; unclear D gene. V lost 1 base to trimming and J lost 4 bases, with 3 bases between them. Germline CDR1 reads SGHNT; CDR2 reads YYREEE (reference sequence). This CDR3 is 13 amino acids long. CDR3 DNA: TGTGCCAGCAGCTTGTCGGGGGCCAACGTCCTGACTTTC. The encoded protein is CASSLSGANVLTF.

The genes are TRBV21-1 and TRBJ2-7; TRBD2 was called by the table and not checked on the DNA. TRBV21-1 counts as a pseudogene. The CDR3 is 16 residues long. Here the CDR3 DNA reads TGTGCCAGCAGCAAAGCGGGGCTAGCGGGCTCCTACGAGCAGTACTTC. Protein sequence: CASSKAGLAGSYEQYF.

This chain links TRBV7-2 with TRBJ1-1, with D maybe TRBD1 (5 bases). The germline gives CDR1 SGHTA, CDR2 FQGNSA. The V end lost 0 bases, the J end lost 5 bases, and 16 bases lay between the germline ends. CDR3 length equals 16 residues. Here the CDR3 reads CASSLALTAGKTEAFF. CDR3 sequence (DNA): TGTGCCAGCAGCTTAGCCCTGACGGCAGGGAAAACTGAAGCTTTCTTT.

The CDR3 DNA follows: TGTGCCAGCAGCCCACGACAGGGGTGGATCAATGAGCAGTTCTTC. Amino acid sequence: CASSPRQGWINEQFF. The rearrangement uses TRBV7-9 and TRBJ2-1, with 8 bases lining up with TRBD1. The CDR3 covers 15 residues. Germline lookup yields CDR1 SEHNR and CDR2 FQNEAQ (reference sequence). V gave up 5 bases and J gave up 6 bases; unmatched junction bases: 9.